These T cell receptor beta chains were read from a single sample in a study of technical replicates of blood from a handful of donors. The data were produced by immunoSEQ multiplex PCR, yet TCRdb's version contains in-frame clones alone and is incomplete. This sample has 85,000 to 100,000 clones, with roughly 95% found just once. Sequenced material: T cells isolated from PBMCs. The receptor set was obtained from a human donor in good health. Each CDR3 is given with its conserved first and last residue. The order of the fields is J gene, clone size, D gene, V gene, CDR3 DNA, CDR3 protein. A D gene is named only where the DNA matches it firmly. A row's size may be missing; if present it is once, few, many or a size class.

j_call: TRBJ1-1; clone_size: .; d_call: .; v_call: TRBV27; cdr3_nt: TGTGCCAGCAGTCCGGTGGGGCACACTGAAGCTTTCTTT; cdr3_aa: CASSPVGHTEAFF
j_call: TRBJ1-2; clone_size: .; d_call: .; v_call: TRBV19; cdr3_nt: TGTGCCAGTAGTATCTCCAGGGCAGCATCCACATTTAACTATGGCTACACCTTC; cdr3_aa: CASSISRAASTFNYGYTF
j_call: TRBJ1-2; clone_size: .; d_call: TRBD1; v_call: TRBV4-1; cdr3_nt: TGCGCCAGCAGCCGACAGGGGGACGGCTATGGCTACACCTTC; cdr3_aa: CASSRQGDGYGYTF
j_call: TRBJ2-7; clone_size: once; d_call: .; v_call: TRBV6-1; cdr3_nt: TGTGCCAGCAGTGCAGACGGGTACTACGAGCAGTACTTC; cdr3_aa: CASSADGYYEQYF
j_call: TRBJ2-4; clone_size: .; d_call: .; v_call: TRBV4-1; cdr3_nt: TGCGCCAGCAGCCACCCTAGCCAGAACATTCAGTACTTC; cdr3_aa: CASSHPSQNIQYF
j_call: TRBJ2-7; clone_size: .; d_call: TRBD1; v_call: TRBV28; cdr3_nt: TGTGCCAGCAGTTTGGGGGACAGAAGCTCCTACGAGCAGTACTTC; cdr3_aa: CASSLGDRSSYEQYF
j_call: TRBJ2-3; clone_size: .; d_call: TRBD2; v_call: TRBV10-3; cdr3_nt: TGTGCCATCAGTGATGCTAGCACGAGCGGGGGGTTTACAGATACGCAGTATTTT; cdr3_aa: CAISDASTSGGFTDTQYF
j_call: TRBJ1-5; clone_size: .; d_call: .; v_call: TRBV4-1; cdr3_nt: TGCGCCAGCAGCCAAGAGGTCGGGTGGGGCCATCAGCCCCAGCATTTT; cdr3_aa: CASSQEVGWGHQPQHF
j_call: TRBJ1-3; clone_size: .; d_call: .; v_call: TRBV28; cdr3_nt: TGTGCCAGCGGTGGGGCTCAAGGTGGAAACACCATATATTTT; cdr3_aa: CASGGAQGGNTIYF
j_call: TRBJ2-1; clone_size: .; d_call: TRBD2; v_call: TRBV28; cdr3_nt: TGTGCCAGCAGTTGGACTAGCGGGAGGGCCCATGAGCAGTTCTTC; cdr3_aa: CASSWTSGRAHEQFF
j_call: TRBJ2-5; clone_size: .; d_call: TRBD2; v_call: TRBV5-1; cdr3_nt: TGCGCCAGCCGGGGGGGGGAGCAAGAGACCCAGTACTTC; cdr3_aa: CASRGGEQETQYF
j_call: TRBJ2-3; clone_size: .; d_call: TRBD2; v_call: TRBV6-5; cdr3_nt: TGTGCCAGCATGGGGGGGGGTGGGACAGATACGCAGTATTTT; cdr3_aa: CASMGGGGTDTQYF
j_call: TRBJ2-2; clone_size: .; d_call: TRBD1; v_call: TRBV6-6; cdr3_nt: TGTGCCAGCAGTTATCCCGGGACAGGGAACACCGGGGAGCTGTTTTTT; cdr3_aa: CASSYPGTGNTGELFF
j_call: TRBJ2-2; clone_size: .; d_call: .; v_call: TRBV5-1; cdr3_nt: TGCGCCAGCAGCGAGATTCAGGGGACCGGGGAGCTGTTTTTT; cdr3_aa: CASSEIQGTGELFF
j_call: TRBJ2-1; clone_size: .; d_call: TRBD1; v_call: TRBV6-6; cdr3_nt: TGTGCCAGCAGTGATGGGACAGGGGGGCACAATGAGCAGTTCTTC; cdr3_aa: CASSDGTGGHNEQFF
j_call: TRBJ2-7; clone_size: .; d_call: .; v_call: TRBV11-3; cdr3_nt: TGTGCCAGCAGCTTAGAAACAGGAGCCTACGAGCAGTACTTC; cdr3_aa: CASSLETGAYEQYF
j_call: TRBJ2-1; clone_size: .; d_call: TRBD2; v_call: TRBV10-1; cdr3_nt: TGCGCCAGCGGTAATCCGGGACTAGCGGGAAACAATGAGCAGTTCTTC; cdr3_aa: CASGNPGLAGNNEQFF
j_call: TRBJ2-2; clone_size: .; d_call: TRBD1; v_call: TRBV18; cdr3_nt: TGTGCCAGCTCACGGGACAGGGGGAACACCGGGGAGCTGTTTTTT; cdr3_aa: CASSRDRGNTGELFF
j_call: TRBJ1-2; clone_size: .; d_call: TRBD1; v_call: TRBV7-9; cdr3_nt: TGTGCCAGCAGCTACCGGACAGGGGGCGCGTATGGCTACACCTTC; cdr3_aa: CASSYRTGGAYGYTF
j_call: TRBJ2-5; clone_size: .; d_call: .; v_call: TRBV5-5; cdr3_nt: TGTGCCAGCCTCCGAAGTCAAGCCGAGACCCAGTACTTC; cdr3_aa: CASLRSQAETQYF
j_call: TRBJ1-1; clone_size: .; d_call: TRBD1; v_call: TRBV28; cdr3_nt: TGTGCCAGCAGTTATAAACCGGGACAGGGGTGGACCATGAGCATGAACACTGAAGCTTTCTTT; cdr3_aa: CASSYKPGQGWTMSMNTEAFF
j_call: TRBJ2-1; clone_size: .; d_call: .; v_call: TRBV30; cdr3_nt: TGTGCCTGGAATGGCGGGGAGAGCTCCTACAATGAGCAGTTCTTC; cdr3_aa: CAWNGGESSYNEQFF
j_call: TRBJ2-3; clone_size: .; d_call: .; v_call: TRBV9; cdr3_nt: TGTGCCAGCAGCGTACGGGGTTTTAGCACAGATACGCAGTATTTT; cdr3_aa: CASSVRGFSTDTQYF
j_call: TRBJ2-5; clone_size: .; d_call: .; v_call: TRBV28; cdr3_nt: TGTGCCAGCAGCCTCGGCGGGGTACAAGAGACCCAGTACTTC; cdr3_aa: CASSLGGVQETQYF
j_call: TRBJ2-4; clone_size: .; d_call: .; v_call: TRBV18; cdr3_nt: TGTGCCAGCTCAGATTCTCAGGCCGCGGGTTTTCTAGCCAAAAACATTCAGTACTTC; cdr3_aa: CASSDSQAAGFLAKNIQYF
j_call: TRBJ2-1; clone_size: .; d_call: TRBD2; v_call: TRBV14; cdr3_nt: TGTGCCAGCAGCCAAGTGGTAGCGGGGAATGAGCAGTTCTTC; cdr3_aa: CASSQVVAGNEQFF
j_call: TRBJ2-7; clone_size: .; d_call: TRBD1; v_call: TRBV6-6; cdr3_nt: TGTGCCGGCAGAAGCGGACAGGGAGTCGAGCAGTACTTC; cdr3_aa: CAGRSGQGVEQYF
j_call: TRBJ1-5; clone_size: .; d_call: .; v_call: TRBV29-1; cdr3_nt: TGCAGCGTTGGTGAGGGATATAGCAATCAGCCCCAGCATTTT; cdr3_aa: CSVGEGYSNQPQHF
j_call: TRBJ2-1; clone_size: .; d_call: .; v_call: TRBV29-1; cdr3_nt: TGCAGCGTGCCCCGGGACTCCAGGTACAATGAGCAGTTCTTC; cdr3_aa: CSVPRDSRYNEQFF
j_call: TRBJ1-4; clone_size: .; d_call: TRBD1; v_call: TRBV14; cdr3_nt: TGTGCCAGCAGCCCCCGGACAGGGACTAATGAAAAACTGTTTTTT; cdr3_aa: CASSPRTGTNEKLFF
j_call: TRBJ2-7; clone_size: .; d_call: TRBD2; v_call: TRBV7-9; cdr3_nt: TGTGCCAGCAGCCTCACAGGCGGGAGCACGTACGAGCAGTACTTC; cdr3_aa: CASSLTGGSTYEQYF
j_call: TRBJ1-1; clone_size: .; d_call: TRBD1; v_call: TRBV30; cdr3_nt: TGTGCCTGCAGGGGGGTCGACACTGAAGCTTTCTTT; cdr3_aa: CACRGVDTEAFF